This T cell receptor (beta chain) derives from a study of response to subunit inactivated influenza vaccine. Per the germline V gene, CDR1 is MNHNS and CDR2 is SASEGT. The CDR3 consists of 19 residues. Trimming took 0 bases from V and 6 from J; bases not matched to a gene: 11. TCRdb used MiXCR to reprocess the RT-PCR reads, holding one entry per CDR3 protein. The profile covers approximately 500,000 distinct CDR3 sequences, with roughly 13% appearing a single time and approximately 14% taken by the ten largest. This clonotype was detected a few times. What it binds is not known. Study-level points and caveats: There was a suggestion from the authors that each seasonal influenza vaccination recruits few new T cells.

The receptor's source is a man in his fifties or sixties who received an inactivated influenza vaccine. The chain is built from TRBV6-1 and TRBJ2-5; 15 nucleotides match TRBD2. Sequenced here: PBMCs from blood, sampled roughly 47 days after vaccination. This chain's CDR3 is CASSEALPGLAGGRQTQYF. CDR3 sequence (DNA): TGTGCCAGCAGTGAAGCGCTACCTGGACTAGCGGGGGGGCGACAGACCCAGTACTTC.